Shown below are 13 T cell receptor beta chains from a single sample sequenced in a study of T cells in Graves' hyperthyroidism and ophthalmopathy (dated by TCRdb to about 2019). Libraries were prepared through multiplex PCR. TCRdb shows the sequencer as Illumina HiSeq 2000. The TCR beta CDR3 regions were amplified from RNA transcripts. The first round of RT-PCR for the TCR CDR3 was performed with the HTBI primer set and the Qiagen OneStep RT-PCR kit. The raw public reads went through TCRdb reprocessing: fastp at Q25, MiXCR clone calling, in-frame beta chains kept. Each CDR3 protein appears once, grouped with its most common genes and DNA. The table for this sample lists around 620,000 distinct CDR3 sequences; under 20% of them were counted only once. Clones ranked in the top ten supply less than 4.5% of the sample. The specimen sequenced was blood. The receptors stem from a woman aged 25 to 39 with Graves' hyperthyroidism.

The sample holds many counts of this clonotype. The chain combines TRBV6-1 with TRBJ2-5, with 14 bases that match TRBD2. This CDR3 region has 20 residues. Germline loops: CDR1 MNHNS, CDR2 SASEGT. The V and J ends lost 5 bases and 1 base, in that order; junction bases with no gene match: 15. CDR3 DNA sequence: TGTGCCAGCAGTTTCCCCGAGGGACTAGCGGGAGCAGGCCCCCAAGAGACCCAGTACTTC. Translating it yields CASSFPEGLAGAGPQETQYF.

The V gene is TRBV6-9, the J gene TRBJ2-1; TRBD1 matches 8 bases. V shed 3 bases and J 8 bases; nucleotides not matched to a gene: 3. The germline gives CDR1 MNHGY, CDR2 SVAAGI. This CDR3 is built from 13 residues. The CDR3 DNA is TGTGCCAGCAGTTACGGACAGGGTTATGAGCAGTTCTTC. Residues: CASSYGQGYEQFF.

The chain recombines TRBV10-3 with TRBJ1-3; D is ambiguous. Germline CDR1 reads ENHRY; CDR2 reads SYGVKD. This CDR3 region has 12 residues. Trimming pared 3 bases from V and 4 bases from J, leaving 4 bases between. The CDR3 nucleotides read TGTGCCATCAGTGAAATAGGAAACACCATATATTTT. Its translation: CAISEIGNTIYF.

Many counts were recorded for this clonotype. J is TRBJ1-2 and V is TRBV27; a possible D gene is TRBD1 (5 bases). With 6 bases removed from V and 7 bases from J, the gap between germline ends came to 12 bases. This CDR3 has 12 residues. CDR1 is MNHEY, CDR2 SMNVEV, per germline (reference sequence). CDR3 in DNA: TGTGCCAGCAGGGAGGGGAGGTCTGGCTACACCTTC. Translated, it gives CASREGRSGYTF.

CDR3 sequence (DNA): TGTGCCAGCAGCCCTATGGGGGGGGCGGAAAACATTCAGTACTTC. Its translation: CASSPMGGAENIQYF. The V and J genes are TRBV7-3 and TRBJ2-4, with D possibly matching TRBD2 (7 bases). Germline V gene lookup returns CDR1 SGHTA and CDR2 FQGTGA. The CDR3 consists of 15 residues. The V end lost 5 bases, the J end lost 5 bases, and 16 bases lay between the germline ends.

This clonotype was counted many times. The chain recombines TRBV13 with TRBJ2-1, with TRBD1 identical over 7 bases. The junction had 8 bases not matched to a gene; V was cut back by 6 bases and J by 0 bases. Germline V CDR1 and CDR2: PRHDT, FYEKMQ (reference sequence). This CDR3 region has 16 residues. The CDR3 loop reads CASRHRQGPSYNEQFF. Written as DNA, the CDR3 is TGTGCCAGCAGACATCGACAGGGTCCCTCCTACAATGAGCAGTTCTTC.

This sequence joins TRBV6-2 or TRBV6-3 and TRBJ1-5, with D unclear. V dropped 2 bases and J dropped 1 base, with 9 bases sitting between them. CDR3 size: 15 residues. Germline V CDR1 and CDR2: MNHEY, SVGEGT. CDR3 DNA sequence: TGTGCCAGCAGTTACCGGACTTCGAGCAATCAGCCCCAGCATTTT. Its protein product is CASSYRTSSNQPQHF.

This clonotype was observed at least ten times. The chain uses TRBV11-2 and TRBJ2-1, with D uncertain. V lost 1 base to trimming and J lost 11 bases, with 9 bases between them. Germline-derived CDR1 and CDR2 are SGHAT and FQNNGV. The CDR3 runs to 12 residues. The CDR3 DNA sequence: TGTGCCAGCAGCTTAGTGTCCAAAAAGCAGTTCTTC. Its translation: CASSLVSKKQFF.

The chain couples TRBV28 to TRBJ1-6; D is perhaps TRBD1 (5 bases). CDR3 size: 14 residues. Deletions cut 10 bases from V and 4 bases from J, with 14 bases between. The V gene's germline CDR1 is MDHEN and CDR2 SYDVKM. The CDR3 is CATQIRGYNSPLHF. As DNA, the CDR3 is TGTGCCACCCAAATTCGGGGGTATAATTCACCCCTCCACTTT.

This clonotype was observed many times. This chain links TRBV5-1 with TRBJ2-3; 10 nucleotides line up with TRBD2. The V gene's germline CDR1 is SGHRS and CDR2 YFSETQ. This CDR3 is 16 amino acids long. V dropped 0 bases and J dropped 3; count of bases not matched to a gene: 4. The CDR3 sequence is CASSLEGSGRTDTQYF. CDR3 nucleotides: TGCGCCAGCAGCTTGGAAGGTAGCGGGAGGACAGATACGCAGTATTTT.

This clonotype was observed a handful of times. V usage is TRBV10-3 and J usage is TRBJ2-3; 8 bases line up with TRBD2. This CDR3 has 12 residues. The germline gives CDR1 ENHRY, CDR2 SYGVKD. The V segment lost 6 bases and the J segment 8 bases; nucleotides outside the gene matches: 4. The chain's CDR3 is CAISDTSGTQYF. The CDR3 DNA is TGTGCCATCAGCGACACTAGCGGTACGCAGTATTTT.

In DNA form, the CDR3 reads TGTGCCAGCAGCCAAGTTGGTGCAACTAATGAAAAACTGTTTTTT. It translates to CASSQVGATNEKLFF. J is TRBJ1-4 and V is TRBV4-2, with no clear D. Deletions cut 1 base from V and 0 bases from J, with 6 bases between. The CDR3 spans 15 residues. Germline V gene sequence: CDR1 LGHNA, CDR2 YNFKEQ.

The chain has TRBV11-2 and TRBJ2-3; 9 nucleotides line up with TRBD1. Germline V lookup: CDR1 SGHAT, CDR2 FQNNGV. CDR3 size: 17 residues. V was pared by 5 bases and J by 2 bases, with 11 bases of the junction left unmatched. CDR3 DNA sequence: TGTGCCAGCAGCGCGTCCTCCGGGACAGGGCTCACAGATACGCAGTATTTT. Amino acids: CASSASSGTGLTDTQYF.